This T cell receptor (beta chain) was profiled in a study of T cell repertoires in aging, cancer and after chemotherapy (dated by TCRdb to the late 2010s). Regarding the study in general: Donors spanned six age groups from 30 or younger to 70 or older, with at least three individuals per group. Alongside fewer than 100 healthy donors serving as a reference group, the cohort included roughly 220 cancer patients, of whom roughly 91 had hematological cancers and some 130 had solid cancers. The complete dataset included about 8.8 million TCR reads. Control TCR repertoires from healthy donors were recorded across several months to years, and re-sampling revealed clear clonal overlap. The study profiled peripheral blood TCR beta repertoires from healthy donors and cancer patients to examine immunoaging and T cell reconstitution after chemotherapy.

TCR beta rearrangements were amplified from genomic DNA extracted from peripheral blood rather than from sorted cells or RNA. Judged by its sample share, this clonotype qualifies as medium-sized (0.01 to 0.1%). Its recognized antigen is unknown. No base-level quality is on record; no much larger clone is a single base apart. Multiplex touch-down PCR with a mixed TRB-A/B primer pool was used to amplify rearranged TRB sequences covering the V, D and J segments. Two consecutive PCR reactions with Phusion HS II polymerase added Illumina adapters and sample indices to the amplicons. After gel purification with the NucleoSpin Gel and PCR Clean-up kit, the amplicons were checked using Qubit and an Agilent 2100 Bioanalyzer. The libraries were sequenced on an Illumina MiSeq with 600-cycle, single-indexed, paired-end runs. The authors processed their data as follows. TRB sequences were processed with MiXCR versions 2.12 and 3.0.5. A clone was defined as each unique CDR3 nucleotide sequence, and only productive sequences supported by at least two reads were kept. The repertoire metrics were Shannon diversity, evenness, clonality (calculated as one minus evenness), and diversity profiles parameterized by alpha from 0 to 5. The IGoR algorithm was used to calculate generation probabilities for clones in the paired samples taken before and after chemotherapy. TCRdb reworked the public reads: Q25 trimming with fastp, MiXCR clone assembly, productive beta chains retained. Entries are consolidated by CDR3 protein sequence, retaining the most common genes and DNA. These V and J calls rely on TCRdb rather than the paper's analysis. The sample table shows about 5,500 distinct CDR3 sequences, and around 28% are seen once. About 5.8% of the sample rests with the top ten.

Reading the germline V gene (reference sequence) gives CDR1 MNHEY and CDR2 SMNVEV. The CDR3 numbers 16 residues from cysteine through phenylalanine. CDR3 DNA only is kept here, 48 bases in frame from base 1. Trimming removed 6 bases from V and 0 bases from J; the gene matches leave 7 bases unexplained. The paper as a whole reports these results and caveats: According to the authors, the repertoire data do not allow conclusions to be drawn about immunological memory after chemotherapy. In healthy donors, the decline in TCR diversity with age was mainly explained by loss of richness, whereas in cancer patients loss of evenness was also found to contribute. Compared with age-matched healthy donors, untreated patients with hematological or solid cancers had significantly lower TCR diversity and higher clonality in blood. Median generation probability increased over the chemotherapy interval in both cancer cohorts, suggesting repertoire reconstitution through rebound thymic output.

In this chain, TRBV27 is recombined with TRBJ2-1; TRBD2 fits 8 bases in the junction. This sequence was found in a human donor in good health. Specimen: blood. The CDR3 here reads CASSRFGGDSYNEQFF. The base sequence is TGTGCCAGCAGCCGATTCGGGGGGGACTCCTACAATGAGCAGTTCTTC.